This paragraph covers one TCR beta chain sequence. Antigen unknown. The data originate from a study of graft-versus-host responses after intestinal transplantation. Background on the study: Isolated intestinal, liver-intestinal, or multivisceral transplants were what recipients had. Once they had received anti-thymocyte globulin induction, all recipients took tacrolimus and steroids for approximately 3 years.

Sequenced by immunoSEQ multiplex PCR; TCRdb stores in-frame clones only, minus some. The sample records tens of thousands of clones, over 90% being singletons. This CDR3 contains 13 residues. V lost 4 bases and J lost 4; bases outside the gene matches: 3. Germline lookup yields CDR1 MNHEY and CDR2 SMNVEV (reference sequence). This clonotype was sampled from a human donor who was the organ donor for an intestinal transplant. V is TRBV27 and J is TRBJ1-2; 7 nucleotides align to TRBD1. The source was unstimulated CD8+ T cells sorted from spleen or lymph node cells, collected before transplant. CDR3 DNA: TGTGCCAGCAGTTCGGGACAGATCTATGGCTACACCTTC. This encodes CASSSGQIYGYTF.